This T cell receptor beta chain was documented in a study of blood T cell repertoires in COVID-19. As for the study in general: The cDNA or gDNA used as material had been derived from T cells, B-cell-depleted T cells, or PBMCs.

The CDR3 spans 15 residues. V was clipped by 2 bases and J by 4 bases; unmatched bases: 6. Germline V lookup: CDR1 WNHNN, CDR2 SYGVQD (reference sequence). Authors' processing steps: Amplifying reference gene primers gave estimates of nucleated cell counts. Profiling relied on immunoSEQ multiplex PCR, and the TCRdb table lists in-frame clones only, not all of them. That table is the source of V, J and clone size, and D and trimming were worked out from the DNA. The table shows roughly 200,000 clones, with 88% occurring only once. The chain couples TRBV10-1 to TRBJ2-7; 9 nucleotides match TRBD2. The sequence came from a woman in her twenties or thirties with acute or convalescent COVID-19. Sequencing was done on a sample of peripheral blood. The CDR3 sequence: CASSEGIAGVYEQYF. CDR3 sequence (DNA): TGCGCCAGCAGTGAGGGAATAGCGGGAGTTTACGAGCAGTACTTC.